Given below is one T cell receptor (beta chain) in context. In TCRdb, the 5' RACE reads were re-called with MiXCR into one record per CDR3 protein. The sample shows 150,000 to 200,000 distinct CDR3 sequences, around 13% of them seen only once. This entry belongs to a study of T-cell memory formation after mild COVID-19. From germline, CDR1 is KGHSH and CDR2 LQKENI. CDR3 size: 15 residues. V gave up 2 bases and J gave up 0 bases, with 11 bases separating them. This sequence originates from an adult woman who had mild COVID-19 (a few samples of this study predate the infection). Cell type and time point are not known. The sample consisted of PBMCs or a T cell subset sorted from them (not recorded which). This sequence joins TRBV18 and TRBJ2-7; TRBD1 might be the D (5 bases). The CDR3 region is CASSPRMTASYEQYF. The CDR3 coding sequence is TGTGCCAGCTCACCAAGGATGACAGCCTCCTACGAGCAGTACTTC.